Following are 31 T cell receptor beta chains from one sample sequenced in a study of beta chain features in type 1 diabetes. Sequencing targeted expressed TCRB transcripts, as all isolated RNA had been reverse transcribed. Assay: immunoSEQ multiplex PCR; the TCRdb copy retains only in-frame clones and omits some. This sample yields about 150,000 clones, of which around 8.5% are seen a single time; 0.65% belongs to the top ten. The sequencing input was central memory CD4+ T cells from blood. The origin of the receptors is a man younger than 35 in good health.

The sample holds many counts of this clone. The chain uses TRBV30 and TRBJ2-5; 11 nucleotides line up with TRBD2. CDR1 is GTSNPN, CDR2 SVGIG, per germline (reference sequence). The CDR3 is made up of 13 amino acids. V lost 3 bases to trimming and J lost 5 bases; unmatched junction nucleotides: 2. This CDR3 reads CAWRASGGETQYF. CDR3 sequence (DNA): TGTGCCTGGAGGGCTAGCGGGGGGGAGACCCAGTACTTC.

V usage is TRBV23-1 and J usage is TRBJ1-1, with 7 positions matching TRBD1. TRBV23-1 is an open reading frame, and its role is uncertain. The ends lost 6 bases at V and 5 bases at J; junction bases unmatched: 12. The CDR3 runs 15 residues. CDR3 sequence reads: CASSQRRQGDTEAFF. The CDR3 DNA reads as TGCGCCAGCAGCCAGAGGAGACAGGGAGATACTGAAGCTTTCTTT.

This clone has just a few counts. The CDR3 DNA reads as TGTGCCAACCCGGGACAGGGGGCTGTCGGTGGCACAGATACGCAGTATTTT. Translating it yields CANPGQGAVGGTDTQYF. V is TRBV2 and J is TRBJ2-3; 12 bases are a match to TRBD1. Germline V gives CDR1 SNHLY, CDR2 FYNNEI. J lost 1 base, V lost 10 bases, and 12 bases had no gene match. The length of the CDR3 is 17 residues.

The chain employs TRBV7-3 and TRBJ2-1, with TRBD1 identical over 9 bases. J gave up 3 bases and V 3 bases, and 3 bases lay outside the gene matches. The germline V gene encodes CDR1 SGHTA and CDR2 FQGTGA. This CDR3 comprises 15 residues. The CDR3 loop is CASSFGDRVYNEQFF. The CDR3 DNA reads TGTGCCAGCAGCTTCGGGGACAGGGTCTACAATGAGCAGTTCTTC. The full variable domain, rest sourced from reference TRBV7-3 and TRBJ2-1, is GAGVSQTPSNKVTEKGKYVELRCDPISGHTALYWYRQSLGQGPEFLIYFQGTGAADDSGLPNDRFFAVRPEGSVSTLKIQRTERGDSAVYLCASSFGDRVYNEQFFGPGTRLTVL.

This clone was observed a few times. The chain joins TRBV7-9 to TRBJ1-5, with D possibly TRBD1 on 5 matching bases. CDR1 and CDR2 (germline): SEHNR, FQNEAQ (reference sequence). The V end was cut by 5 bases, the J end by 4 bases, with 15 bases between. CDR3 length: 15 residues. CDR3 nucleotide sequence: TGTGCCAGCAGCCACGGGGGGGAGTGGAATCAGCCCCAGCATTTT. Translation: CASSHGGEWNQPQHF.

This clone has a handful of counts. The DNA of the CDR3 is TGTGCCAGCAGAGTCCCAGGGTCTGGAAACACCATATATTTT. Translated, it gives CASRVPGSGNTIYF. This chain links TRBV28 with TRBJ1-3; a weak D match, TRBD1 (5 bases). Germline lookup yields CDR1 MDHEN and CDR2 SYDVKM. Trimming left V 6 bases short and J 1 base short, with 10 bases between. The length of the CDR3 is 14 residues.

The chain combines TRBV7-9 with TRBJ2-5, with D possibly being TRBD2 (6 bases). The V end lost 7 bases, the J end lost 5 bases, and 17 bases lay between the germline ends. The CDR3 totals 14 residues. CDR1 is SEHNR, CDR2 FQNEAQ, per germline (reference sequence). The CDR3 spells CASTRRRAGETQYF. The CDR3 coding sequence is TGTGCCAGCACCAGAAGGAGGGCGGGGGAGACCCAGTACTTC. The full variable domain, its missing parts supplied by reference TRBV7-9 and TRBJ2-5, is DTGVSQNPRHKITKRGQNVTFRCDPISEHNRLYWYRQTLGQGPEFLTYFQNEAQLEKSRLLSDRFSAERPKGSFSTLEIQRTEQGDSAMYLCASTRRRAGETQYFGPGTRLLVL.

The V and J genes are TRBV7-3 and TRBJ2-3, with 14 bases lining up with TRBD2. V dropped 6 bases and J dropped 5; count of bases not matched to a gene: 4. The CDR3 is 15 residues long. CDR1 and CDR2 from the germline V gene are SGHTA and FQGTGA. The CDR3 reads CASSRLAGGVDTQYF. In DNA form, the CDR3 reads TGTGCCAGCAGTCGACTAGCGGGGGGGGTAGATACGCAGTATTTT. Combining the CDR3 with reference TRBV7-3 and TRBJ2-3 gives the whole variable domain GAGVSQTPSNKVTEKGKYVELRCDPISGHTALYWYRQSLGQGPEFLIYFQGTGAADDSGLPNDRFFAVRPEGSVSTLKIQRTERGDSAVYLCASSRLAGGVDTQYFGPGTRLTVL.

Worth noting for this clone: Other DNA sequences from this sample encode an identical CDR3 as well. The CDR3 DNA sequence: TGTGCCAGCAGCCCGCGGACAGGGTTCTATGGCTACACCTTC. It translates to CASSPRTGFYGYTF. The chain couples TRBV7-9 to TRBJ1-2, with 8 bases that match TRBD1. The CDR3 runs to 14 residues. Unmatched junction bases numbered 6, after V lost 5 bases and J lost 4 bases. From germline, CDR1 is SEHNR and CDR2 FQNEAQ (reference sequence).

This clone was observed a few times. V and J are TRBV11-2 and TRBJ2-5, with 7 bases fitting TRBD1. The J call is in doubt because the DNA end fits TRBJ2-7 better. CDR1 is SGHAT, CDR2 FQNNGV, per germline. The CDR3 is made up of 15 amino acids. CDR3 loop: CASSLIRDRSYEQYF. CDR3 DNA: TGTGCCAGCAGCCTGATCCGGGACAGAAGCTACGAGCAGTACTTC.

This clone was picked up many times. The chain links TRBV27 to TRBJ2-1, with TRBD2 matching over 9 bases. Germline V gene lookup returns CDR1 MNHEY and CDR2 SMNVEV (reference sequence). V gave up 6 bases and J gave up 8 bases; unmatched junction bases: 8. This CDR3 has 14 residues. The CDR3 protein is CASRRAGGFDEQFF. The CDR3 region has the DNA TGTGCCAGCAGGCGGGCGGGAGGGTTCGATGAGCAGTTCTTC.

J is TRBJ1-2 and V is TRBV7-2; 7 nucleotides match TRBD1. Trimming took 5 bases from V and 8 from J; bases not matched to a gene: 14. The germline V gene has CDR1 SGHTA and CDR2 FQGNSA. The CDR3 has 15 amino acids. DNA for the CDR3: TGTGCCAGCAGCCCTCAGGGGGACGTCGCTAGGGGCTACACCTTC. Encoded protein: CASSPQGDVARGYTF.

This clone showed up many times. The chain combines TRBV19 with TRBJ2-1, with 7 bases that match TRBD1. The CDR3 contains 12 residues. Germline V gene data show CDR1 as LNHDA and CDR2 as SQIVND (reference sequence). Trimming removed 6 bases from V and 9 bases from J; junction bases left unmatched: 5. This CDR3 is CASSTGVSEQFF. The DNA for the CDR3 is TGTGCCAGTAGCACAGGGGTGAGTGAGCAGTTCTTC.

The rearrangement joins TRBV7-2 to TRBJ2-5; 9 bases are a match to TRBD1. Losses at the gene ends were 5 bases for V and 1 base for J; bases not matched to a gene: 8. CDR3 length: 16 residues. In germline, CDR1 is SGHTA, CDR2 FQGNSA. This CDR3 reads CASSPGTGWAQETQYF. In nucleotides, the CDR3 is TGTGCCAGCAGCCCGGGGACAGGGTGGGCCCAAGAGACCCAGTACTTC. Using reference TRBV7-2 and TRBJ2-5 for the parts outside the CDR3, the full variable domain is GAGVSQSPSNKVTEKGKDVELRCDPISGHTALYWYRQSLGQGLEFLIYFQGNSAPDKSGLPSDRFSAERTGGSVSTLTIQRTQQEDSAVYLCASSPGTGWAQETQYFGPGTRLLVL.

This clone was counted only a few times. V gene TRBV25-1 combines with J gene TRBJ1-1, with TRBD1 matching over 10 bases. CDR1 and CDR2 from the germline V gene are MGHDK and SYGVNS. V lost 6 bases, J lost 1 base, and 2 bases stayed unmatched. There are 14 residues in the CDR3. Written as DNA, the CDR3 is TGTGCCAGCAGGGGGGACAGGGGGAACACTGAAGCTTTCTTT. Residues: CASRGDRGNTEAFF.

V and J are TRBV5-1 and TRBJ2-1; 12 bases are a match to TRBD2. Germline V gene lookup returns CDR1 SGHRS and CDR2 YFSETQ. V shed 0 bases and J 8 bases; nucleotides not matched to a gene: 0. CDR3 length: 14 residues. The CDR3 sequence: CASSLGLAGDEQFF. Here the CDR3 DNA reads TGCGCCAGCAGCTTGGGACTAGCGGGAGATGAGCAGTTCTTC.

The J gene is TRBJ2-7, the V gene TRBV7-9; 10 bases map to TRBD2. The CDR3 runs 13 residues. The V gene's germline CDR1 is SEHNR and CDR2 FQNEAQ (reference sequence). The junction had 3 bases not matched to a gene; V was cut back by 5 bases and J by 5 bases. DNA for the CDR3: TGTGCCAGCAGCCCTAGCGGGAGTAACGAGCAGTACTTC. This encodes CASSPSGSNEQYF.

This clone occurred many times. The V gene is TRBV18, the J gene TRBJ1-5, with 8 positions matching TRBD1. CDR1 and CDR2 from the germline V gene are KGHSH and LQKENI. CDR3 length: 16 amino acids. J gave up 6 bases and V 3 bases, and 10 bases lay outside the gene matches. The CDR3 DNA sequence: TGTGCCAGCTCACCCGCGACAGGGGTGGCTGCTCAGCCCCAGCATTTT. This encodes CASSPATGVAAQPQHF.

This clone was observed once. The chain combines TRBV18 with TRBJ2-3, with 7 nucleotides matching TRBD1. The CDR3 has 15 residues. Unmatched junction bases numbered 7, after V lost 3 bases and J lost 4 bases. The germline CDR1 and CDR2 sequences are KGHSH and LQKENI. The CDR3 sequence: CASSPGQDRADTQYF. CDR3 sequence (DNA): TGTGCCAGCTCACCTGGACAGGATAGGGCAGATACGCAGTATTTT.

This clone was detected a few times. The genes are TRBV14 and TRBJ1-2, with TRBD1 matching 9 bases. V dropped 1 base and J dropped 7; count of bases not matched to a gene: 4. Germline V gives CDR1 SGHDN, CDR2 FVKESK. The CDR3 extends over 14 amino acids. The chain's CDR3 is CASSQGPDRGGYTF. The CDR3 DNA sequence: TGTGCCAGCAGCCAAGGACCGGACAGGGGTGGCTACACCTTC.

In this sample, this clone turned up a few times. The chain couples TRBV4-1 to TRBJ2-7; 7 nucleotides match TRBD1. V was clipped by 1 base and J by 3 bases; unmatched bases: 3. This CDR3 contains 14 residues. The germline V gene has CDR1 MGHRA and CDR2 YSYEKL. The CDR3 reads CASSQVRQGYEQYF. The DNA for the CDR3 is TGCGCCAGCAGCCAAGTTCGACAGGGCTACGAGCAGTACTTC.

Turning to this clone: The junction does not match germline at one end; this may be a read error. V is TRBV7-7 and J is TRBJ2-3; D possibly corresponds to TRBD2 (7 bases). Germline V gives CDR1 SSHAT, CDR2 FNYEAQ (reference sequence). There are 16 residues in the CDR3. Here the CDR3 reads CASSPRGGGSTDTQYF. The CDR3 region has the DNA TGTGCTAGCAGCCCCCGGGGAGGGGGGAGCACAGATACGCAGTATTTT.

The CDR3 here is CASSLLGTGPDTQYF. CDR3 nucleotides: TGTGCCAGCAGCTTACTCGGGACAGGGCCAGATACGCAGTATTTT. The chain employs TRBV7-9 and TRBJ2-3; 9 positions match TRBD1. The CDR3 length is 15 residues. V was clipped by 2 bases and J by 4 bases; unmatched bases: 4. Per the germline V gene, CDR1 is SEHNR and CDR2 is FQNEAQ (reference sequence).

Only a few counts were recorded for this clone. The chain links TRBV7-2 to TRBJ1-1, with TRBD1 matching 7 bases. Trimming at V came to 7 bases and at J to 1 base, leaving 6 bases not matched to a gene. The CDR3 consists of 14 residues. Germline V gene data show CDR1 as SGHTA and CDR2 as FQGNSA. The CDR3 loop reads CASNPRTGNTEAFF. In DNA form, the CDR3 reads TGTGCCAGCAACCCGAGGACAGGGAACACTGAAGCTTTCTTT.

This clone was found a few times. The V gene is TRBV27, the J gene TRBJ2-3, with 7 bases lining up with TRBD2. V was clipped by 4 bases and J by 0 bases; unmatched bases: 7. The CDR3 is 16 amino acids. Germline V CDR1 and CDR2: MNHEY, SMNVEV (reference sequence). CDR3: CASSSYGLGSTDTQYF. CDR3 coding DNA: TGTGCCAGCAGTTCCTACGGACTAGGAAGCACAGATACGCAGTATTTT.

The chain combines TRBV2 with TRBJ1-2; TRBD1 might be the D (5 bases). Trimming took off 5 bases at V and 6 bases at J, with 19 bases between the two ends. The CDR3 loop spans 15 amino acids. Germline CDR1 and CDR2: SNHLY and FYNNEI. CDR3 sequence: CASSPILPRVDGYTF. The CDR3, as DNA: TGTGCCAGCAGTCCTATCCTACCCAGGGTAGATGGCTACACCTTC.

With regard to this clone: This sample also contains other DNA sequences that code for the same CDR3. This sequence joins TRBV7-2 and TRBJ2-1; D call uncertain. Trimming took off 4 bases at V and 8 bases at J, with 12 bases between the two ends. CDR3 length: 13 amino acids. Germline V gives CDR1 SGHTA, CDR2 FQGNSA. Written as DNA, the CDR3 is TGTGCCAGCAGCTCCATCCTAGTTCATGAGCAGTTCTTC. This codes for CASSSILVHEQFF. The entire variable domain, with the rest obtained from reference TRBV7-2 and TRBJ2-1, is as follows: GAGVSQSPSNKVTEKGKDVELRCDPISGHTALYWYRQSLGQGLEFLIYFQGNSAPDKSGLPSDRFSAERTGGSVSTLTIQRTQQEDSAVYLCASSSILVHEQFFGPGTRLTVL.

The chain uses TRBV7-2 and TRBJ1-3; D unresolved. Trimming took 1 base from V and 2 from J, leaving 6 bases between them. Germline V gives CDR1 SGHTA, CDR2 FQGNSA. The CDR3 has 14 amino acids. CDR3 in DNA: TGTGCCAGCAGCTTAGGAGGGACTGGAAACACCATATATTTT. Amino acids: CASSLGGTGNTIYF.

This clone was seen only a few times. The CDR3 nucleotides are TGTGCCAGCAGCCTTGGCCCACTAGCCCCGCGGTATTTT. This sequence encodes CASSLGPLAPRYF. V gene TRBV7-2 combines with J gene TRBJ2-3, with D possibly TRBD2 on 6 matching bases. The CDR3 has 13 residues. With 5 bases removed from V and 14 bases from J, the gap between germline ends came to 20 bases. Germline-derived CDR1 and CDR2 are SGHTA and FQGNSA.

The chain recombines TRBV9 with TRBJ2-1; weak D call: TRBD1 (6 bases). Germline values: CDR1 SGDLS, CDR2 YYNGEE. Trimming shortened V by 0 bases and J by 8 bases, and 21 bases separated the two germline ends. This CDR3 is 17 amino acids long. The CDR3 protein is CASSVVKGTPPPHEQFF. In nucleotides, the CDR3 is TGTGCCAGCAGCGTAGTAAAGGGGACACCACCTCCCCATGAGCAGTTCTTC.

The chain couples TRBV7-2 to TRBJ2-7; 11 bases are a match to TRBD2. The CDR3 covers 14 residues. The V and J ends lost 5 bases and 6 bases, in that order; junction bases with no gene match: 6. CDR1 and CDR2 from the germline V gene are SGHTA and FQGNSA. CDR3 DNA sequence: TGTGCCAGCAGCCCTAATGGACTAGCGGGCGAGCAGTACTTC. Its translation: CASSPNGLAGEQYF. Filled out from reference TRBV7-2 and TRBJ2-7, the complete variable domain reads GAGVSQSPSNKVTEKGKDVELRCDPISGHTALYWYRQSLGQGLEFLIYFQGNSAPDKSGLPSDRFSAERTGGSVSTLTIQRTQQEDSAVYLCASSPNGLAGEQYFGPGTRLTVT.